These 23 T cell receptor beta chains share one sample of origin, sequenced in a study of cytomegalovirus exposure and HLA in healthy donors. With 60 Vbeta and 13 Jbeta primers, the PCR was carried out. Sequencing used immunoSEQ multiplex PCR; TCRdb keeps in-frame clones, though not all of them. The sample has some 130,000 clones; 70% to 80% are singletons. Sequencing was carried out using PBMCs. The origin of the receptors is a female donor in good health and CMV-seronegative.

This chain links TRBV28 with TRBJ1-3; D may be TRBD1 (6 bases). The CDR3 has 17 amino acids. Germline V gene lookup returns CDR1 MDHEN and CDR2 SYDVKM. V was shortened by 3 bases and J by 2 bases, with 17 bases between the two germline ends. This CDR3 reads CASSFTAGRGPGNTIYF. The DNA for the CDR3 is TGTGCCAGCAGTTTTACCGCTGGCAGGGGCCCTGGAAACACCATATATTTT.

The chain employs TRBV29-1 and TRBJ2-7; 9 positions agree with TRBD1. V lost 3 bases, J lost 3 bases, and 12 bases stayed unmatched. This CDR3 comprises 16 residues. Germline V gene lookup returns CDR1 SQVTM and CDR2 ANQGSEA. CDR3: CSVEGPTKGQGYEQYF. CDR3 DNA sequence: TGCAGCGTTGAGGGACCGACTAAGGGACAGGGCTACGAGCAGTACTTC.

The sample holds a few counts of this clone. The gene calls are TRBV25-1 and TRBJ1-2; D not certain. V was shortened by 4 bases and J by 3 bases, with 9 bases between the two germline ends. CDR3 length: 13 amino acids. The germline V gene encodes CDR1 MGHDK and CDR2 SYGVNS. DNA of the CDR3: TGTGCCAGCAGTGGGGAGGCCTACTATGGCTACACCTTC. Amino acid sequence: CASSGEAYYGYTF.

The chain links TRBV11-2 to TRBJ1-1; 7 nucleotides line up with TRBD1. This CDR3 is 17 amino acids long. The junction had 11 bases not matched to a gene; V was cut back by 1 base and J by 3 bases. In germline, CDR1 is SGHAT, CDR2 FQNNGV. CDR3 sequence reads: CASSLGAGGRVDTEAFF. In DNA, the CDR3 is TGTGCCAGCAGCTTAGGGGCAGGGGGAAGAGTGGACACTGAAGCTTTCTTT.

V gene TRBV4-1 combines with J gene TRBJ2-7; perhaps TRBD2 as D (6 bases). The V gene lost 4 bases and the J gene lost 2 bases, with 27 bases spanning the gap. In germline, CDR1 is MGHRA, CDR2 YSYEKL. The CDR3 spans 19 residues. The CDR3 is CASSLKGPSDSLAAYEQYF. The DNA for the CDR3 is TGCGCCAGCAGCCTCAAGGGTCCTAGCGACTCCTTAGCGGCCTACGAGCAGTACTTC.

V usage is TRBV6-1 and J usage is TRBJ2-1, with 7 bases that match TRBD2. CDR1 is MNHNS and CDR2 is SASEGT in the germline V gene. This CDR3 has 16 residues. The V segment lost 2 bases and the J segment 7 bases; nucleotides outside the gene matches: 11. DNA for the CDR3: TGTGCCAGCAGTGAATATGGGGGGAGGGCCAGGAATGAGCAGTTCTTC. Translating gives CASSEYGGRARNEQFF.

This chain joins TRBV28 and TRBJ2-7, with TRBD1 matching 10 bases. This CDR3 region has 14 residues. In germline, CDR1 is MDHEN, CDR2 SYDVKM. The junction had 3 bases not matched to a gene; V was cut back by 5 bases and J by 2 bases. The DNA of the CDR3 is TGTGCCAGCAGTACCGGGACAGGGGCCTACGAGCAGTACTTC. It translates to CASSTGTGAYEQYF. The complete variable domain, with remaining parts taken from reference TRBV28 and TRBJ2-7, reads DVKVTQSSRYLVKRTGEKVFLECVQDMDHENMFWYRQDPGLGLRLIYFSYDVKMKEKGDIPEGYSVSREKKERFSLILESASTNQTSMYLCASSTGTGAYEQYFGPGTRLTVT.

This clone was seen a few times. This sequence joins TRBV2 and TRBJ2-7, with TRBD1 matching 8 bases. CDR1 is SNHLY and CDR2 is FYNNEI in the germline V gene. Trimming took 3 bases from V and 5 from J; bases not matched to a gene: 3. CDR3 length: 13 amino acids. The chain's CDR3 is CASSDGQGDEQYF. The CDR3 nucleotides read TGTGCCAGCAGTGACGGACAGGGCGACGAGCAGTACTTC. Together with reference TRBV2 and TRBJ2-7, the CDR3 gives the full variable domain: EPEVTQTPSHQVTQMGQEVILRCVPISNHLYFYWYRQILGQKVEFLVSFYNNEISEKSEIFDDQFSVERPDGSNFTLKIRSTKLEDSAMYFCASSDGQGDEQYFGPGTRLTVT.

V is TRBV19 and J is TRBJ2-7, with 10 nucleotides matching TRBD2. This CDR3 is 13 amino acids long. Germline-derived CDR1 and CDR2 are LNHDA and SQIVND (reference sequence). V gave up 7 bases and J gave up 3 bases; unmatched junction bases: 3. The CDR3 DNA sequence: TGTGCCAGTATGGCTAGCGGGAGCTACGAGCAGTACTTC. It encodes CASMASGSYEQYF.

The V call is TRBV2, the J call TRBJ2-7; 8 bases are a match to TRBD1. Trimming removed 8 bases from V and 6 bases from J; junction bases left unmatched: 12. CDR3 length: 14 amino acids. In germline, CDR1 is SNHLY, CDR2 FYNNEI. The chain's CDR3 is CASLSGTGGTEQYF. CDR3 in DNA: TGTGCCAGCCTGTCAGGCACAGGGGGTACCGAGCAGTACTTC.

In its sample, this clone was seen a few times. CDR3 protein: CASSLEISRNTEAFF. CDR3 nucleotides: TGTGCCAGCAGCTTGGAAATCAGTCGGAACACTGAAGCTTTCTTT. The chain combines TRBV5-4 with TRBJ1-1; no definite D call. V was cut by 0 bases and J by 1 base, with 10 bases left in between. The V gene's germline CDR1 is SGHNT and CDR2 YYREEE (reference sequence). CDR3 size: 15 residues.

V gene TRBV4-3 combines with J gene TRBJ1-4; 8 positions match TRBD1. With 0 bases clipped from V and 8 bases from J, the junction kept 8 bases outside the gene matches. The CDR3 has 16 amino acids. The germline V gene has CDR1 LGHNA and CDR2 YSLEER. Here the CDR3 DNA reads TGCGCCAGCAGCCAAGATCCAGGGGGCGGAGTGGAAAAACTGTTTTTT. Amino acid sequence: CASSQDPGGGVEKLFF.

This chain connects TRBV21-1 to TRBJ1-2; the table calls TRBD1, which could not be checked here. TRBV21-1 is a known pseudogene. The CDR3 covers 12 residues. CDR3 residues: CADRASNYGYTF. The CDR3, as DNA: TGTGCCGACAGAGCTTCTAACTATGGCTACACCTTC.

This chain uses TRBV5-1 with TRBJ1-1; possibly TRBD1 for D (5 bases). CDR1 and CDR2 (germline): SGHRS, YFSETQ. Trimming stripped 4 bases from V and 1 base from J, with 17 bases between. This CDR3 is built from 16 residues. DNA of the CDR3: TGCGCCAGCAGCGCTCTGGGGACTGAGGAGAACACTGAAGCTTTCTTT. It codes for CASSALGTEENTEAFF.

The CDR3 DNA reads TGCGCCAGCAGCCCCCGGACTAGCGGGGGCTCCTACAATGAGCAGTTCTTC. This translates into CASSPRTSGGSYNEQFF. The chain is built from TRBV5-1 and TRBJ2-1; 13 positions match TRBD2. This CDR3 has 17 residues. Losses at the gene ends were 4 bases for V and 0 bases for J; bases not matched to a gene: 4. Germline values: CDR1 SGHRS, CDR2 YFSETQ.

The CDR3 is CASSPRLASSYEQYF. In DNA, the CDR3 is TGTGCCAGCAGCCCCCGACTAGCGTCTTCCTACGAGCAGTACTTC. This chain links TRBV7-2 with TRBJ2-7, with 8 bases that match TRBD2. Germline CDR1 and CDR2: SGHTA and FQGNSA. Trimming cost V 5 bases and J 1 base; bases outside gene matches: 7. This CDR3 has 15 residues.

In regard to this clone: The junction does not match germline at one end; this may be a read error. V gene TRBV18 combines with J gene TRBJ2-4; D is undetermined. The CDR3 extends over 13 amino acids. Germline CDR1 is KGHSH and CDR2 is LQKENI. The CDR3 nucleotides read TGTGCCAGCTCACCAGGGCAGGAAAACAGTCAGTACTTC. The encoded protein is CASSPGQENSQYF.

This clone was seen only a few times. The chain couples TRBV15 to TRBJ2-7, with 12 bases fitting TRBD1. J was trimmed by 4 bases and V by 5 bases; bases with no gene match: 3. Germline V gene sequence: CDR1 LNHNV, CDR2 YYDKDF (reference sequence). The CDR3 has 14 residues. The chain's CDR3 is CATSWGQGAYEQYF. DNA for the CDR3: TGTGCCACCAGCTGGGGACAGGGGGCGTACGAGCAGTACTTC.

DNA of the CDR3: TGCGCCAGCAGCTCGGAGGGCAACACTGAAGCTTTCTTT. It specifies CASSSEGNTEAFF. The genes are TRBV5-1 and TRBJ1-1, with D hard to call. The ends were cut back, 3 bases at V and 2 bases at J, with 8 bases in the middle. This CDR3 comprises 13 residues. CDR1 and CDR2 from the germline V gene are SGHRS and YFSETQ.

The genes are TRBV2 and TRBJ2-7; tentative D call: TRBD1 (6 bases). This CDR3 spans 13 amino acids. V lost 4 bases, J lost 5 bases, and 12 bases lay in between. Germline V lookup: CDR1 SNHLY, CDR2 FYNNEI. The CDR3 coding sequence is TGTGCCAGCAGTGCTACAGGGTTTAACGAGCAGTACTTC. Translated, it gives CASSATGFNEQYF. Using reference TRBV2 and TRBJ2-7 for the parts outside the CDR3, the full variable domain is EPEVTQTPSHQVTQMGQEVILRCVPISNHLYFYWYRQILGQKVEFLVSFYNNEISEKSEIFDDQFSVERPDGSNFTLKIRSTKLEDSAMYFCASSATGFNEQYFGPGTRLTVT.

V usage is TRBV29-1 and J usage is TRBJ1-2; D is unresolved. CDR1 and CDR2 from the germline V gene are SQVTM and ANQGSEA. The CDR3 is 9 amino acids. The germline V and J ends were trimmed by 7 bases and 8 bases, with 8 bases remaining between them. The CDR3 loop reads CSAYRGYTF. The CDR3, as DNA: TGCAGCGCCTATCGGGGCTACACCTTC.

The CDR3 DNA reads TGTGCCAGCAGGAGACAGGAATCCACTAACTATGGCTACACCTTC. It specifies CASRRQESTNYGYTF. This chain uses TRBV6-5 with TRBJ1-2, with D perhaps TRBD1 (6 bases). V was clipped by 6 bases and J by 0 bases, with 14 bases between them. CDR1 MNHEY and CDR2 SVGAGI come from the germline V gene. This CDR3 is 15 amino acids long.

The rearrangement links TRBV27 to TRBJ2-5, with TRBD1 matching over 7 bases. Germline V gene lookup returns CDR1 MNHEY and CDR2 SMNVEV (reference sequence). The CDR3 is 15 residues long. The V gene end was trimmed by 2 bases and the J gene end by 1 base; junction bases not matched to a gene: 4. CDR3: CASSLRRGTQETQYF. The CDR3 DNA sequence: TGTGCCAGCAGTTTACGCAGGGGGACCCAAGAGACCCAGTACTTC.